Detailed here is one T cell receptor beta chain. Its antigen is currently unknown. The record originates from a study of shared clonotypes between healthy human individuals. The test was conducted at deep level. An even split of each subset's genomic DNA across several immunoSEQ plates was performed. Data came from immunoSEQ multiplex PCR; TCRdb stores just in-frame clones and leaves some out. The table lists 2 million to 2.5 million clones, 85% to 95% of them singletons. This CDR3 region has 16 residues. The germline V gene encodes CDR1 SGHRS and CDR2 YFSETQ. After removal of 4 bases from V and 6 bases from J, the junction contained 10 bases not matched to a gene. Study conclusions and caveats: Represented diversity, genetic and exposure-history alike, was limited by few donors. Incompleteness in sorted-subset sequencing, despite large depth, was shown by rarefaction.

The sequencing sample was made of naive CD4+ T cells from PBMCs. As for subset: CD45RA+ positively selected. The gene calls are TRBV5-1 and TRBJ2-2; 9 nucleotides line up with TRBD2. This clonotype was sampled from a man aged 18 to 29 in good health. Some clones in this sample may be carry-over from other donors' samples. CDR3: CASSTTGTSLAGELFF. The CDR3 region has the DNA TGCGCCAGCAGCACAACCGGGACTAGCCTTGCCGGGGAGCTGTTTTTT. The whole variable domain, filled in from reference TRBV5-1 and TRBJ2-2, reads KAGVTQTPRYLIKTRGQQVTLSCSPISGHRSVSWYQQTPGQGLQFLFEYFSETQRNKGNFPGRFSGRQFSNSRSEMNVSTLELGDSALYLCASSTTGTSLAGELFFGEGSRLTVL.